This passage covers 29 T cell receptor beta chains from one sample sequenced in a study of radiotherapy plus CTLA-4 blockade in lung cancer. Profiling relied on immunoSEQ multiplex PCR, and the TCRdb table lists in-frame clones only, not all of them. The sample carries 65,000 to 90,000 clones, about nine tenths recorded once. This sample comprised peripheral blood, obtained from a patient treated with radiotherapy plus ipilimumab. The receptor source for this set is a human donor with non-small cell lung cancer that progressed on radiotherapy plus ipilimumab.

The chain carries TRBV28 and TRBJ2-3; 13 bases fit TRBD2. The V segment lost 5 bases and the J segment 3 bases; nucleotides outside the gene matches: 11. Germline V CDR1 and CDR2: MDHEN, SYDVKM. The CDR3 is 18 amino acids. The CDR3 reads CASSSYVLAGGFTDTQYF. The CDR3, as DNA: TGTGCCAGCAGTAGCTACGTACTAGCGGGAGGGTTTACAGATACGCAGTATTTT.

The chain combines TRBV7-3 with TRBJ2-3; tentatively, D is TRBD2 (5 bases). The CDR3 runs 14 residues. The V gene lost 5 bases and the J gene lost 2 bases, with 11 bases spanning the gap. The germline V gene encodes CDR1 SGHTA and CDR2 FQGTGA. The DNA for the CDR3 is TGTGCCAGCAGCCCCGGGGTGGTCACAGATACGCAGTATTTT. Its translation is CASSPGVVTDTQYF.

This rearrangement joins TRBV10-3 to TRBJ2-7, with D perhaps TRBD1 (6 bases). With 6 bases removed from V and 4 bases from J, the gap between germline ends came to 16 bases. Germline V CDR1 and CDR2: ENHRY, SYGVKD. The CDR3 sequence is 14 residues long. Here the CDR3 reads CAISRTGFGYEQYF. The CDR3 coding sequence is TGTGCCATCAGCCGAACAGGGTTCGGGTACGAGCAGTACTTC.

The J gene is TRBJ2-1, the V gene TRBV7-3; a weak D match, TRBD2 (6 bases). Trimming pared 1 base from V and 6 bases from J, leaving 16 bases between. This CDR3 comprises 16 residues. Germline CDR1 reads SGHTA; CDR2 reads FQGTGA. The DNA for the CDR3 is TGTGCCAGCAGCTTAATGGGACTTATACACCCCAATGAGCAGTTCTTC. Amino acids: CASSLMGLIHPNEQFF.

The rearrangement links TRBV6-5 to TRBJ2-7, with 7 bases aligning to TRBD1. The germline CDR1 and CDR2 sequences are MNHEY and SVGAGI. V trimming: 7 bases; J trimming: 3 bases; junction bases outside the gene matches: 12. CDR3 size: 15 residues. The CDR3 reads CASNNGQDPDYEQYF. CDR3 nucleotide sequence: TGTGCCAGCAACAATGGACAGGATCCGGACTACGAGCAGTACTTC.

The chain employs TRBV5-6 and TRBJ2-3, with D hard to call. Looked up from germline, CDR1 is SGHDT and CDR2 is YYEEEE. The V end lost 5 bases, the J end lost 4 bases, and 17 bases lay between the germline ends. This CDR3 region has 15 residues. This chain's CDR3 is CASRQVATLADTQYF. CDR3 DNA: TGTGCCAGCAGGCAGGTCGCGACTTTAGCAGATACGCAGTATTTT.

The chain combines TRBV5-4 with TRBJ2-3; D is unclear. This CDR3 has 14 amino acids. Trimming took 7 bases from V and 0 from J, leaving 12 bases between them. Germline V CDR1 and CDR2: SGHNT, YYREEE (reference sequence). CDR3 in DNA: TGTGCCAGCTCTCAGGCACTTAGCACAGATACGCAGTATTTT. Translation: CASSQALSTDTQYF.

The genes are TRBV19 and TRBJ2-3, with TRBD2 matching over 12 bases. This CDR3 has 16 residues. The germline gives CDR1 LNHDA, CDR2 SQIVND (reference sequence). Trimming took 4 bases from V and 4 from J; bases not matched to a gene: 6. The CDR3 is CASSTRLAGVSDTQYF. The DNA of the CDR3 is TGTGCCAGTAGTACAAGACTAGCGGGAGTTTCAGATACGCAGTATTTT.

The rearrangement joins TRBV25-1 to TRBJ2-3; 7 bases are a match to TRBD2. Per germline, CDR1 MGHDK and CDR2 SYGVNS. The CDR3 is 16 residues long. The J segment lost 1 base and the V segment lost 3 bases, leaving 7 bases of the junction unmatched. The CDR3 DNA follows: TGTGCCAGCAGTGAGTCCTGGGGAGGGGGCACAGATACGCAGTATTTT. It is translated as CASSESWGGGTDTQYF. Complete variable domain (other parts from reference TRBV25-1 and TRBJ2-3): EADIYQTPRYLVIGTGKKITLECSQTMGHDKMYWYQQDPGMELHLIHYSYGVNSTEKGDLSSESTVSRIRTEHFPLTLESARPSHTSQYLCASSESWGGGTDTQYFGPGTRLTVL.

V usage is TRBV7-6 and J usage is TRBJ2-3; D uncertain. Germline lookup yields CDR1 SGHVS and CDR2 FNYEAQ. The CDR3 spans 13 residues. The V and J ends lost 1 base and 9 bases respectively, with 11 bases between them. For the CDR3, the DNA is TGTGCCAGCAGCTTAGATGGTATTAAGACGCAGTATTTT. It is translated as CASSLDGIKTQYF.

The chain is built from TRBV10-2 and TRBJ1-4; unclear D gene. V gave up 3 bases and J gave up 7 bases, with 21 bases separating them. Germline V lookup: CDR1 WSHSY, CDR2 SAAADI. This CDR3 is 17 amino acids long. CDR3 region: CASSDPHLYRGGEKLFF. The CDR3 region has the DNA TGCGCCAGCAGTGATCCACACTTATACCGGGGAGGTGAAAAACTGTTTTTT.

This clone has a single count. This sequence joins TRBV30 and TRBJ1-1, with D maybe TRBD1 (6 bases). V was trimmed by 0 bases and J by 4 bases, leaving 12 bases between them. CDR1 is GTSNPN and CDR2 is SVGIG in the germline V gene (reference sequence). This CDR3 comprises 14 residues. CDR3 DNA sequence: TGTGCCTGGAGTGTGGGGGGCGGAAGCACTGAAGCTTTCTTT. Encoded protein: CAWSVGGGSTEAFF. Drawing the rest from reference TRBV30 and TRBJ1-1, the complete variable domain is SQTIHQWPATLVQPVGSPLSLECTVEGTSNPNLYWYRQAAGRGLQLLFYSVGIGQISSEVPQNLSASRPQDRQFILSSKKLLLSDSGFYLCAWSVGGGSTEAFFGQGTRLTVV.

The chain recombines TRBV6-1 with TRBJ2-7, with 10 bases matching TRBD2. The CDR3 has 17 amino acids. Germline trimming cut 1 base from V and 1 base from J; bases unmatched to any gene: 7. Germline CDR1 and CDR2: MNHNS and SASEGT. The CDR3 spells CASSEGLAGLLSYEQYV. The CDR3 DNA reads TGTGCCAGCAGTGAAGGACTAGCGGGCCTTTTATCCTACGAGCAGTACGTC.

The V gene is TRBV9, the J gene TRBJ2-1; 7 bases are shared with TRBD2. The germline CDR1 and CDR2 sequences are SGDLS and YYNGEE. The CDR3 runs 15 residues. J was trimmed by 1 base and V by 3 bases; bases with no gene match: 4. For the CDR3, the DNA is TGTGCCAGCAGCGCCAGCGGGGCGTCCTACAATGAGCAGTTCTTC. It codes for CASSASGASYNEQFF.

The CDR3: CASADPFGTGLETQYF. The CDR3 DNA reads TGTGCTAGTGCCGACCCTTTTGGGACAGGGTTAGAGACCCAGTACTTC. V and J are TRBV12-5 and TRBJ2-5; 9 nucleotides match TRBD1. Losses at the gene ends were 7 bases for V and 4 bases for J; bases not matched to a gene: 13. Germline-derived CDR1 and CDR2 are LGHNT and FRNRAP. The length of the CDR3 is 16 residues.

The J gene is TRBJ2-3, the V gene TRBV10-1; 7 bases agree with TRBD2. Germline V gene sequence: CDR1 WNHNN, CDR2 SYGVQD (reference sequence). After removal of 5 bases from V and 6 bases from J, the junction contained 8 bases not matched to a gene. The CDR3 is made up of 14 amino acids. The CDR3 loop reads CASSIGLDRDTQYF. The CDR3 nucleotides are TGCGCCAGCAGTATCGGACTAGACCGGGATACGCAGTATTTT.

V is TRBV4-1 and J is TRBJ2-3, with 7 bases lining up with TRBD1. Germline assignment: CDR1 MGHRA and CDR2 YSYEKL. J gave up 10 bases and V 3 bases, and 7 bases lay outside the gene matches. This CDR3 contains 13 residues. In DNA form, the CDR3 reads TGCGCCAGCAGCCAGAAACAGGGGCTTCCGCAGTATTTT. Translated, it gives CASSQKQGLPQYF.

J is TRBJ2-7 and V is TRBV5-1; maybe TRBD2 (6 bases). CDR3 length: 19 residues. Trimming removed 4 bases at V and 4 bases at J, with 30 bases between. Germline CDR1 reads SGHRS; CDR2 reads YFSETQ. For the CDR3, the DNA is TGCGCCAGCAGCGCTACAGGACCATCAGTGGGCGGGAAGATTTACGAGCAGTACTTC. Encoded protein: CASSATGPSVGGKIYEQYF.

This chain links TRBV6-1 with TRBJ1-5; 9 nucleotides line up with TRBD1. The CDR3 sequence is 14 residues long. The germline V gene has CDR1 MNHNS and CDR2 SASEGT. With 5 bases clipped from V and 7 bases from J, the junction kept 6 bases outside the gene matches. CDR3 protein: CASSTQGAGQPQHF. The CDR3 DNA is TGTGCCAGCAGTACACAGGGGGCAGGGCAGCCCCAGCATTTT.

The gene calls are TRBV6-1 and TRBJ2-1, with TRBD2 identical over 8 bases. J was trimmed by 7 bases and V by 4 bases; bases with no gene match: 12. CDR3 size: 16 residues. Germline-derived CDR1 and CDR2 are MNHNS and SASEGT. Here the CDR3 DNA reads TGTGCCAGCAGTGCGTCCGGGAGGGCCGCGGGGAATGAGCAGTTCTTC. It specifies CASSASGRAAGNEQFF.

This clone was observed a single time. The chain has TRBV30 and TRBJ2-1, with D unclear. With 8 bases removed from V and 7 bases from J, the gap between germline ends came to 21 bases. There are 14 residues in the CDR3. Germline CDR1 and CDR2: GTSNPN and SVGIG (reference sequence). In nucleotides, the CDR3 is TGTGCCGGGAATATTCCTCTGCGGCCAAATGAGCAGTTCTTC. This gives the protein CAGNIPLRPNEQFF. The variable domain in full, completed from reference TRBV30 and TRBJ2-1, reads SQTIHQWPATLVQPVGSPLSLECTVEGTSNPNLYWYRQAAGRGLQLLFYSVGIGQISSEVPQNLSASRPQDRQFILSSKKLLLSDSGFYLCAGNIPLRPNEQFFGPGTRLTVL.

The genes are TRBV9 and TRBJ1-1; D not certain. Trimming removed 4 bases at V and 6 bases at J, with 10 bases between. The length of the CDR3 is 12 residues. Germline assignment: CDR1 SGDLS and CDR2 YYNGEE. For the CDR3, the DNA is TGTGCCAGCAGCCTGACGGGCGCTGAAGCTTTCTTT. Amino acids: CASSLTGAEAFF.

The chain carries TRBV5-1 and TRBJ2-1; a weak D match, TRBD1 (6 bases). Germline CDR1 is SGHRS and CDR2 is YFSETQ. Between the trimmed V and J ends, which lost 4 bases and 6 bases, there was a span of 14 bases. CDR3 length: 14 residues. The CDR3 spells CASSPDSYANEQFF. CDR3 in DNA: TGCGCCAGCAGCCCGGACAGTTATGCCAATGAGCAGTTCTTC.

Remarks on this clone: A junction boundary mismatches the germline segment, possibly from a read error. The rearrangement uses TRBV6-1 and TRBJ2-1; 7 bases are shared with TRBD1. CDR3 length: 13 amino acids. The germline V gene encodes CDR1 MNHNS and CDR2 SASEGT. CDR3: CASRTITGTAIIF. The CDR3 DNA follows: TGTGCCAGCAGAACAATAACCGGGACAGCGATTATCTTC.

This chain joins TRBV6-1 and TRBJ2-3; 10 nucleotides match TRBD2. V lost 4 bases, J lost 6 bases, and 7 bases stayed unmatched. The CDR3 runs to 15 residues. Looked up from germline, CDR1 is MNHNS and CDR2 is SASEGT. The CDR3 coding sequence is TGTGCCAGCAGTGTTCTAGCGGGAGTAGGGGATACGCAGTATTTT. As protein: CASSVLAGVGDTQYF.

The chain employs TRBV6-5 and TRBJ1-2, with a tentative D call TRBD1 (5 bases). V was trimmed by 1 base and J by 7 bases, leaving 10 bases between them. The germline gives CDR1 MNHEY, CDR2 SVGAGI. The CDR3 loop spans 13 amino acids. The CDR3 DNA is TGTGCCAGCAGTTACTTGGGACTCGGTGGCTACACCTTC. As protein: CASSYLGLGGYTF.

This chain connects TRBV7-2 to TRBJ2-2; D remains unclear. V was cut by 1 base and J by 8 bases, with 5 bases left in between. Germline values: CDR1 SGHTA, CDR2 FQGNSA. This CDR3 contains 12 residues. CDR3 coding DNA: TGTGCCAGCAGCTTAGTGGGAGGGGAGCTGTTTTTT. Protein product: CASSLVGGELFF.

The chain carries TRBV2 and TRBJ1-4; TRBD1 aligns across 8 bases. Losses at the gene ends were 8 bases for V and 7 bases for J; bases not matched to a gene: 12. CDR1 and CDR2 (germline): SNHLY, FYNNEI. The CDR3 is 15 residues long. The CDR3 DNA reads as TGTGCCAGCGTATATAACAGGGGGTTATCTGAAAAACTGTTTTTT. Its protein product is CASVYNRGLSEKLFF.

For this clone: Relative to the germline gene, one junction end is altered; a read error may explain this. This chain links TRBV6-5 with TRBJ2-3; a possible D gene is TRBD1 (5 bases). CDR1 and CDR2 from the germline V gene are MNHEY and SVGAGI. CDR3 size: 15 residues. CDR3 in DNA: TGTGCCAGCAGTTACTCGGGTGGTTACACAGGTACGCAGTATTTT. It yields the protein CASSYSGGYTGTQYF.